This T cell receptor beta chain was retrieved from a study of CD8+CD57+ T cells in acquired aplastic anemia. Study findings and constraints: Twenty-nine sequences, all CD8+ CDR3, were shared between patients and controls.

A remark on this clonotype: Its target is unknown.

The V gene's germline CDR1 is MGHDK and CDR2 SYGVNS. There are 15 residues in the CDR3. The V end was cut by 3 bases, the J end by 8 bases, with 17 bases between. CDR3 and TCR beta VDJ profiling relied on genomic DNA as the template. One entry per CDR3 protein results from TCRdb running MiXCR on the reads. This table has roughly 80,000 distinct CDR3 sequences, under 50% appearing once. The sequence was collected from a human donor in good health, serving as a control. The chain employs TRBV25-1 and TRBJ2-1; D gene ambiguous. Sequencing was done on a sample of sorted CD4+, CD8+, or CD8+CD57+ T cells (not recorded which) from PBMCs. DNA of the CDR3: TGTGCCAGCAGTGACCCGAGTACCGCCTCGGATGAGCAGTTCTTC. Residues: CASSDPSTASDEQFF.